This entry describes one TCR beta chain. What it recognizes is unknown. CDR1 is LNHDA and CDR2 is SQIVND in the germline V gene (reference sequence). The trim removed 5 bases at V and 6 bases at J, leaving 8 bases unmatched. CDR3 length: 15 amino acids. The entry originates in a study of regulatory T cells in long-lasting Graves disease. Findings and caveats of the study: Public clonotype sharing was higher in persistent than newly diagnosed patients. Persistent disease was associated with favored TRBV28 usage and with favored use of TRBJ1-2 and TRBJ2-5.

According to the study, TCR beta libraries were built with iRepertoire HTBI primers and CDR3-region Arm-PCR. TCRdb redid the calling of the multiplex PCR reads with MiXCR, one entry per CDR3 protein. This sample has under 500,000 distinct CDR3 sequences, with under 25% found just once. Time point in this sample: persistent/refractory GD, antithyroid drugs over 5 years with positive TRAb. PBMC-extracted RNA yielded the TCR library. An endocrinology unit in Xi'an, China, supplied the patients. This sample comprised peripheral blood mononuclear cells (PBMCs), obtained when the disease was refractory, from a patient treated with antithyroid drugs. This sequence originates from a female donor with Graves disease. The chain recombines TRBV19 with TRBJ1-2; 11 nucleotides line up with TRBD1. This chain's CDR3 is CASSPRTGGYDGYTF. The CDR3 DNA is TGTGCCAGTAGTCCACGGACAGGGGGCTATGATGGCTACACCTTC.